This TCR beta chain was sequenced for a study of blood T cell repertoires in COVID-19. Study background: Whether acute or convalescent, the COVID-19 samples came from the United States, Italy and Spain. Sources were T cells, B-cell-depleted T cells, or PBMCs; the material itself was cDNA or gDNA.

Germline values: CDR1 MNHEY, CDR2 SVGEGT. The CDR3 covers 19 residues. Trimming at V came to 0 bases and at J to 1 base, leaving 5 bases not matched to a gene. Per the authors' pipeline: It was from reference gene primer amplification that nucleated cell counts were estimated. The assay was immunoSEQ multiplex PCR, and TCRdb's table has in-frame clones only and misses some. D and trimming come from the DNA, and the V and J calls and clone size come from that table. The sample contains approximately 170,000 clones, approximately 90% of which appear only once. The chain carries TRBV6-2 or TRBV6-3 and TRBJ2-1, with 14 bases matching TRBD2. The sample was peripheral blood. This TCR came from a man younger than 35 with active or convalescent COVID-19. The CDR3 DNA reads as TGTGCCAGCAGTTACTCGTTGGGGACTAGCGGGAGTTCCTACAATGAGCAGTTCTTC. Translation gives CASSYSLGTSGSSYNEQFF.